This T cell receptor (beta chain) was captured in a study of CD8+CD57+ T cells in acquired aplastic anemia. About the study: DNA per sorted CD4+ or CD8+ sample ranged about 0.18 to 30 ug, averaging around 3 ug. Regarding the study as a whole: Between patients and controls, CD8+ Simpson's diversity did not vary significantly. The number of CD8+ CDR3 sequences shared by patients and controls was approximately 28.

For sequencing, patients were chosen who had shown expansion of CD8+CD57+ cells by flow cytometry. Among the patients, all had severe acquired aplastic anemia. Genomic DNA, the template, was used for profiling of the TCR beta VDJ and CDR3. A single record per CDR3 protein comes from TCRdb applying MiXCR to the reads. The data show 400,000 to 600,000 distinct CDR3 sequences, with roughly a third seen just once and less than 0.85% held by the top ten. About this clonotype: Its antigen is as yet unknown. This sequence may be a read error, since a much larger clone differs from it by one base.

CDR1 and CDR2 (germline): ENHRY, SYGVKD. CDR3 size: 11 residues. The specimen sequenced was sorted CD4+, CD8+, or CD8+CD57+ T cells (not recorded which) from PBMCs. This TCR came from a human donor with aplastic anemia. The V gene is TRBV10-3, the J gene TRBJ1-1, with D tentatively TRBD1 (6 bases). The CDR3: CAISRDTEALF. CDR3 coding DNA: TGTGCCATCAGTCGGGACACTGAAGCTCTCTTT.